This TCR beta chain was identified during a study of blood T cell repertoires in COVID-19. Turning to the study itself: PBMCs, B-cell-depleted T cells, or T cells were the source of the cDNA or gDNA that made up the material.

Sequenced by immunoSEQ multiplex PCR; TCRdb stores in-frame clones only, minus some. Of a few hundred thousand clones listed, 91% are singletons. V lost 5 bases, J lost 3 bases, and 18 bases lay in between. CDR1 is SGHDN, CDR2 FVKESK, per germline. The CDR3 is 16 residues long. The TCR originated in a woman in her thirties or forties who had been exposed to COVID-19. The rearrangement uses TRBV14 and TRBJ2-3, with D tentatively TRBD1 (6 bases). Sequencing was carried out using PBMCs or T cells enriched from blood (not recorded which). This chain's CDR3 is CASSVIQGRGTDTQYF. The CDR3 bases are TGTGCCAGCAGCGTAATTCAGGGGCGAGGGACAGATACGCAGTATTTT.